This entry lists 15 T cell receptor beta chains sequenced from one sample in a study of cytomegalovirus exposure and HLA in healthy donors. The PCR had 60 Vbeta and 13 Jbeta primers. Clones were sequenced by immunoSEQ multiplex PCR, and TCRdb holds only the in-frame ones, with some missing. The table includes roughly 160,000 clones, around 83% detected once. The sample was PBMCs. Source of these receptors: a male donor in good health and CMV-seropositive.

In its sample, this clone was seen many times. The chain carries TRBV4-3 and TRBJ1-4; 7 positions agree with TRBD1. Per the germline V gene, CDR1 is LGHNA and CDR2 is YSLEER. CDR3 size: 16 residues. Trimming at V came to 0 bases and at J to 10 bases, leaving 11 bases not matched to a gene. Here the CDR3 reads CASSQDSFHRGGKLFF. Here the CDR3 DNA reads TGCGCCAGCAGCCAAGATAGTTTTCACAGGGGAGGAAAACTGTTTTTT.

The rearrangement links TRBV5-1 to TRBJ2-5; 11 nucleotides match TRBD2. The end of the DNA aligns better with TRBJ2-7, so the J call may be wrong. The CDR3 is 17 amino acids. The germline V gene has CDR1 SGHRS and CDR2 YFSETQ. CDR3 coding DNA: TGCGCCAGCAGCCCGGCGAAGACTAGCGGGGCTGTTTCCGAGCAGTACTTC. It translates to CASSPAKTSGAVSEQYF.

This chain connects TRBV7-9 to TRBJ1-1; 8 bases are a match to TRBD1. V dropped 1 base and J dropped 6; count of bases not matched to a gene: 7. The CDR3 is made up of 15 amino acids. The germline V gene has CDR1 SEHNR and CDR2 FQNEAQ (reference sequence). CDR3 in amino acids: CASSLGVTGVAEAFF. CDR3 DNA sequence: TGTGCCAGCAGCTTAGGAGTGACAGGGGTCGCTGAAGCTTTCTTT.

The CDR3 DNA reads as TGTGCCACCAGCTTAGCGAACTACAATGAGCAGTTCTTC. This gives the protein CATSLANYNEQFF. The gene calls are TRBV15 and TRBJ2-1; TRBD2 is a possible D gene (5 bases). This CDR3 spans 13 amino acids. Germline lookup yields CDR1 LNHNV and CDR2 YYDKDF (reference sequence). V shed 5 bases and J shed 3 bases, with 8 bases lying between them.

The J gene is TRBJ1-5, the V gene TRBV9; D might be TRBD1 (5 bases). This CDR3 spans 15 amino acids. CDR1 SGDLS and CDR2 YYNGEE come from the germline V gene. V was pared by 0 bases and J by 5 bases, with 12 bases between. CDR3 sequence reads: CASSVGWGPDQPQHF. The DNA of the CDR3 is TGTGCCAGCAGCGTAGGCTGGGGCCCGGATCAGCCCCAGCATTTT.

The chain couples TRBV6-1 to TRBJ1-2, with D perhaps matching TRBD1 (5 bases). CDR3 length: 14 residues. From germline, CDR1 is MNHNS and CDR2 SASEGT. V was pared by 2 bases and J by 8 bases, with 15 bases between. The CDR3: CASSEQGLSGGYTF. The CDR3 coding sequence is TGTGCCAGCAGTGAACAGGGATTATCTGGGGGCTACACCTTC.

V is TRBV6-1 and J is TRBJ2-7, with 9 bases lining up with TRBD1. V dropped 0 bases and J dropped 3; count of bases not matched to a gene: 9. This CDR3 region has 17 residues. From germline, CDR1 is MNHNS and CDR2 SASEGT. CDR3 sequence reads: CASSEAGWGQGRYEQYF. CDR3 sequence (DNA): TGTGCCAGCAGTGAAGCAGGGTGGGGACAGGGCCGCTACGAGCAGTACTTC.

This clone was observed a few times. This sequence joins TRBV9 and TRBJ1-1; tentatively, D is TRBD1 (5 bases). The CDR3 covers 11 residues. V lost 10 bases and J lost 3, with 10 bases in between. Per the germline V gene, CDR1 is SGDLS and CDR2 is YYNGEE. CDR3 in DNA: TGTGCCTCGGGGGAGGACACTGAAGCTTTCTTT. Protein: CASGEDTEAFF.

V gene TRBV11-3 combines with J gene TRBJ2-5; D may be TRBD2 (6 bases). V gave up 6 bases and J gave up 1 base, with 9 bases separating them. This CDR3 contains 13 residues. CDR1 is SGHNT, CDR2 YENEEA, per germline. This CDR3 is CASSPGLQETQYF. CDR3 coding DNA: TGTGCCAGCAGTCCGGGACTCCAAGAGACCCAGTACTTC.

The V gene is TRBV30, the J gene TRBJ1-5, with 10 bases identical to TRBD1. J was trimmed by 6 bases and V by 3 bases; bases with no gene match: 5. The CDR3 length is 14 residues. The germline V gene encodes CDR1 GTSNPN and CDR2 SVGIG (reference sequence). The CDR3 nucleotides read TGTGCCTGGAGCTCGGGACAGGGGCTTCAGCCCCAGCATTTT. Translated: CAWSSGQGLQPQHF.

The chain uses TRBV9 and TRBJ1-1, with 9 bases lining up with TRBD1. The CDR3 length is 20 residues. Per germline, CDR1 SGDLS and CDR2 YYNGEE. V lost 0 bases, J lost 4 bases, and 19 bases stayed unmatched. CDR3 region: CASSVAPGTQGAAVGTEAFF. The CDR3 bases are TGTGCCAGCAGCGTAGCCCCTGGAACACAGGGGGCCGCCGTGGGCACTGAAGCTTTCTTT.

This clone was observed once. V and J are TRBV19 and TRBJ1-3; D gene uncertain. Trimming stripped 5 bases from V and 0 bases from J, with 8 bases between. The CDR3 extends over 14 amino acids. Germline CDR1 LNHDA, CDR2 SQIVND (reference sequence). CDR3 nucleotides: TGTGCCAGTAGTCGACACTTCTCTGGAAACACCATATATTTT. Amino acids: CASSRHFSGNTIYF.

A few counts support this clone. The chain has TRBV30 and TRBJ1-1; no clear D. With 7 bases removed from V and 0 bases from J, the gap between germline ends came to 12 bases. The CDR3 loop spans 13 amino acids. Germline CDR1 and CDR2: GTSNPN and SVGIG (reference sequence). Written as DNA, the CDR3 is TGTGCCTCTAAGACATCCCTGAACACTGAAGCTTTCTTT. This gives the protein CASKTSLNTEAFF.

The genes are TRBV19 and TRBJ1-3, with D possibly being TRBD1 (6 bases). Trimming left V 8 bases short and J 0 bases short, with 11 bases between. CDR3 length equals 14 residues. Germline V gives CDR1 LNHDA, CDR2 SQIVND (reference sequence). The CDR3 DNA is TGTGCCAGTTCCGGACAGCCCTCTGGAAACACCATATATTTT. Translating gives CASSGQPSGNTIYF.

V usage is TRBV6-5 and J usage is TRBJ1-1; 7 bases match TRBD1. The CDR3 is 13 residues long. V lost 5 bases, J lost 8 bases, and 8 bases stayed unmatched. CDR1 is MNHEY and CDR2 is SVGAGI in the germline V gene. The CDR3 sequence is CASSAQGFGEAFF. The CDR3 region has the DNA TGTGCCAGCAGTGCACAGGGGTTTGGGGAAGCTTTCTTT.